Listed below are T cell receptor beta chains from one sample, sequenced in a study of response to subunit inactivated influenza vaccine. TCRdb re-analysed the RT-PCR reads in MiXCR, keeping a single row per CDR3 protein. This table has fewer than 550,000 distinct CDR3 sequences, about 25% appearing once. Sequenced here: CD4+ T cells sorted from PBMCs, sampled about 5 days after vaccination. The receptors shown here come from a man aged 50 to 60 who received an inactivated influenza vaccine. Each CDR3 is given with its conserved first and last residue. The D gene is left open where the match is weak. Size tells how often a clone was seen (once, few, many) or the class of an expanded clone, and some rows leave it out.

D gene	clone size	V gene	J gene	CDR3 DNA	CDR3 protein
TRBD1	NA	TRBV11-1	TRBJ2-3	TGTGCCAGCAGCTTAGGACGGGATCGACAGGGCAGTGTAGATACGCAGTATTTT	CASSLGRDRQGSVDTQYF
NA	NA	TRBV28	TRBJ2-7	TGTGCCAGCGGGAGAAACGAGCAGTACTTC	CASGRNEQYF
NA	NA	TRBV12-3/TRBV12-4	TRBJ2-1	TGTGCCAGCAGTTTAAGGCTAGCTAGCCATGAGCAGTTCTTC	CASSLRLASHEQFF
NA	few	TRBV20-1	TRBJ2-1	TGCAGTGCTAGAGAGTACAGGGAGGCTGAGCAGTTCTTC	CSAREYREAEQFF
TRBD1	NA	TRBV6-4	TRBJ2-2	TGTGCCAGCAGTGAACTGGGACAGACCGGGGAGCTGTTTTTT	CASSELGQTGELFF
NA	NA	TRBV7-2	TRBJ1-4	TGTGCCAGCAGATCCACCCGGGGGGAAAAACTGTTTTTT	CASRSTRGEKLFF
NA	NA	TRBV12-3/TRBV12-4	TRBJ2-3	TGTGCCAGCAGCCCCCGGGGGACGCAGTATTTT	CASSPRGTQYF
NA	few	TRBV12-3/TRBV12-4	TRBJ1-5	TGTGCCAGCAGCCCTAGGTCGGCGAAATCCGCCCAGCATTTT	CASSPRSAKSAQHF
TRBD1	NA	TRBV7-2	TRBJ1-4	TGTGCCAGCAGCGCACAGGGGGTGAATGAAAAACTGTTTTTT	CASSAQGVNEKLFF
TRBD2	NA	TRBV20-1	TRBJ2-1	TGCAGTGCTATACCGACTAGCGGGATATACAATGAGCAGTTCTTC	CSAIPTSGIYNEQFF
NA	NA	TRBV20-1	TRBJ2-7	TGCAGTGCTAAAGACAGGTCGCACGAGCAGTACTTC	CSAKDRSHEQYF
NA	few	TRBV24-1	TRBJ2-1	TGTGCCACCAGTGACCCCCGGACAGCTGGCTGGGAGCAGTTCTTC	CATSDPRTAGWEQFF
NA	NA	TRBV14	TRBJ2-6	TGTGCCAGCAGCGACAGGACCTCTGGGGCCAACGTCCTGACTTTC	CASSDRTSGANVLTF
NA	few	TRBV20-1	TRBJ2-2	TGCAGTGCTAGAGGACTTGGCGGAGGGAACACCGGGGAGCTGTTTTTT	CSARGLGGGNTGELFF
TRBD2	NA	TRBV5-1	TRBJ2-1	TGCGCCAGCAGCCACAGCGGGAGGGCCGTTAATGAGCAGTTCTTC	CASSHSGRAVNEQFF
NA	few	TRBV5-1	TRBJ1-1	TGCGCCAGCAGCCCCGCGTTGGGCCGTTCGAACACTGAAGCTTTCTTT	CASSPALGRSNTEAFF
TRBD2	many	TRBV12-3/TRBV12-4	TRBJ2-7	TGTGCCAGCAGCCGTCTCGGACTAGCGAGCTACGAGCAGTACTTC	CASSRLGLASYEQYF
NA	few	TRBV7-7	TRBJ2-2	TGTGCTAGCAGCTCTCCAGGGCGAGGGGAGCTGTTTTTT	CASSSPGRGELFF
TRBD2	NA	TRBV7-9	TRBJ2-1	TGTGCCAGCAGCTTAGATTTAGCGGGAAATGAGCAGTTCTTC	CASSLDLAGNEQFF
NA	few	TRBV7-2	TRBJ1-5	TGTGCCAGCAGTTCGGACATACTTCAGCCCCAGCATTTT	CASSSDILQPQHF
TRBD1	few	TRBV5-1	TRBJ2-2	TGCGCCAGCAGCTCCGCAGGGGGCGAAGCGGCCGGGGAGCTGTTTTTT	CASSSAGGEAAGELFF
TRBD1	NA	TRBV5-1	TRBJ2-5	TGCGCCAGCAGCGACGGGACAGGGGAGAAGACCCAGTACTTC	CASSDGTGEKTQYF
NA	few	TRBV18	TRBJ2-2	TGTGCCAGCTCACCACCGTTCGCGAACACCGGGGAGCTGTTTTTT	CASSPPFANTGELFF
TRBD1	NA	TRBV20-1	TRBJ1-2	TGCAGTGCCCGACAGGGGGTTTATGGCTACACCTTC	CSARQGVYGYTF